The clone carrying this T cell receptor beta chain was seen a few times. What it binds is unknown. The entirety of the isolated RNA underwent reverse transcription, so expressed TCRB transcripts were sequenced. Clones were read by immunoSEQ multiplex PCR, and TCRdb kept only the in-frame ones, dropping some. Among under 250,000 clones, about a tenth were seen once, and the ten largest hold over 1%. This sample is part of a study of beta chain features in type 1 diabetes. Findings and limits, study-wide: Among patients, naive, central memory and Treg TCRB repertoires appeared more similar than among healthy donors. Sequencing of cDNA might inflate the share of cells that strongly express TCR. All four CD4+ subsets of Type 1 diabetes patients contained TCRB CDR3s that were moderately but significantly shorter.

This CDR3 has 16 amino acids. V lost 0 bases to trimming and J lost 6 bases; unmatched junction nucleotides: 9. Germline assignment: CDR1 SGHNT and CDR2 YYREEE (reference sequence). Each population that was sorted was more than 95% pure. The chain joins TRBV5-4 to TRBJ2-1; 7 bases match TRBD2. Specimen: central memory CD4+ T cells from blood. This TCR was recovered from a man aged 18 to 30 in good health. The DNA of the CDR3 is TGTGCCAGCAGCTTGGGGCTAGCGGAGGGTTCCAATGAGCAGTTCTTC. Its translation is CASSLGLAEGSNEQFF.